The entry below describes one T cell receptor (beta chain). No cognate antigen has been identified for it. No clone much larger than this one lies a single base away; base qualities are absent. Library generation was performed with the immunoSEQ multiplex PCR assay. Here the immuneACCESS table is served through TCRdb, limited to in-frame sequences with V and J called. Missing clones are a known gap in these copies; in checked studies unresolved V genes cover under half, and the rest lacks a known reason. Here the sample has just under 65,000 clones; 96% occur a single time. The top ten clonotypes cover 2% to 2.5% of the sample. These data belong to a study of T cell changes during pregnancy in multiple sclerosis (dated by TCRdb to about 2019). Regarding the study in general: The study looked at changes in the T cell repertoire across pregnancy in women with multiple sclerosis.

The germline V gene (reference sequence) yields LNHDA for CDR1 and SQIVND for CDR2. Reading from cysteine to phenylalanine, the CDR3 counts 16 amino acids. Only the CDR3 DNA stays, 48 bases, in frame from base 1. V drops 2 bases and J drops 0 bases, leaving 11 bases in between. Source: CD8+ T cells from peripheral blood mononuclear cells, taken after pregnancy. The TCR sequence derives from a female donor with multiple sclerosis, enrolled in a pregnancy study. The rearranged chain carries TRBV19 and TRBJ2-1; possibly the D gene is TRBD1, per 6 matching bases. The sequence in DNA is TGTGCCAGTAGTATATCGGACAGCCGCTCCTACAATGAGCAGTTCTTC. The resulting protein is CASSISDSRSYNEQFF.